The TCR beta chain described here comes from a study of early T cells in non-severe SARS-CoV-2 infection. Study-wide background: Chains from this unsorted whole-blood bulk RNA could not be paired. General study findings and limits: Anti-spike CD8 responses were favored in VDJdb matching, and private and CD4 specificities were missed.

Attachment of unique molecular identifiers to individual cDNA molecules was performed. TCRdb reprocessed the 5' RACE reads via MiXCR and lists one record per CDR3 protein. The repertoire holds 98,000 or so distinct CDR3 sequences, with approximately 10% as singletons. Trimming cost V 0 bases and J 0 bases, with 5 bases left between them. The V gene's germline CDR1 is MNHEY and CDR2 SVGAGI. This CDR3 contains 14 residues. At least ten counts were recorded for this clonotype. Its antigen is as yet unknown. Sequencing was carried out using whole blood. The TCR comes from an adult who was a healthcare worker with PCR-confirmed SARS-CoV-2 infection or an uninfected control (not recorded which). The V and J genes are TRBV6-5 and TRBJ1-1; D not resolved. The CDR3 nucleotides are TGTGCCAGCAGTTACTCCCGAATGAACACTGAAGCTTTCTTT. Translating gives CASSYSRMNTEAFF.